This is a list of T cell receptor beta chains from one sample in a study of technical replicates of blood from a few donors. Sequencing used immunoSEQ multiplex PCR; TCRdb keeps in-frame clones, though not all of them. The sample carries about 75,000 clones, approximately 96% recorded once. Sequenced: T cells isolated from PBMCs. The receptors were gathered from a human donor in good health. Both conserved end residues are part of each CDR3. D genes are given only for firm matches. Expanded clones are given a class, and other clones once, few, many or no size at all.

d_call: TRBD1; clone_size: .; j_call: TRBJ1-3; v_call: TRBV9; cdr3_aa: CASSVATGTGKISSGNTIYF; cdr3_nt: TGTGCCAGCAGCGTAGCCACCGGGACAGGGAAAATTTCCTCTGGAAACACCATATATTTT
d_call: .; clone_size: .; j_call: TRBJ1-1; v_call: TRBV5-1; cdr3_aa: CASSLQGRNTEAFF; cdr3_nt: TGCGCCAGCAGCTTGCAGGGTAGGAACACTGAAGCTTTCTTT
d_call: TRBD2; clone_size: .; j_call: TRBJ2-3; v_call: TRBV7-9; cdr3_aa: CASSGGEAGGTDTQYF; cdr3_nt: TGTGCCAGCAGCGGAGGTGAGGCGGGAGGAACAGATACGCAGTATTTT
d_call: TRBD1; clone_size: once; j_call: TRBJ1-2; v_call: TRBV7-8; cdr3_aa: CASSLERTGTGYTF; cdr3_nt: TGTGCCAGCAGCTTAGAGAGGACAGGGACGGGCTACACCTTC
d_call: .; clone_size: .; j_call: TRBJ1-2; v_call: TRBV6-1; cdr3_aa: CASTEGQKDYGYTF; cdr3_nt: TGTGCCAGCACCGAAGGACAGAAAGACTATGGCTACACCTTC
d_call: .; clone_size: .; j_call: TRBJ2-1; v_call: TRBV20-1; cdr3_aa: CSVPVENEQFF; cdr3_nt: TGCAGTGTTCCGGTTGAGAATGAGCAGTTCTTC
d_call: TRBD1; clone_size: .; j_call: TRBJ1-5; v_call: TRBV4-3; cdr3_aa: CASSQESDRVQPQHF; cdr3_nt: TGCGCCAGCAGCCAAGAGAGTGACAGGGTTCAGCCCCAGCATTTT
d_call: TRBD1; clone_size: .; j_call: TRBJ1-4; v_call: TRBV6-5; cdr3_aa: CASKDRDEYEKLFF; cdr3_nt: TGTGCCAGCAAGGACAGGGATGAGTATGAAAAACTGTTTTTT
d_call: .; clone_size: .; j_call: TRBJ2-1; v_call: TRBV27; cdr3_aa: CASSLMGALWANEQFF; cdr3_nt: TGTGCCAGCAGTTTAATGGGGGCTTTGTGGGCCAATGAGCAGTTCTTC
d_call: TRBD1; clone_size: .; j_call: TRBJ2-7; v_call: TRBV27; cdr3_aa: CATGQGIYEQYF; cdr3_nt: TGTGCCACTGGACAGGGGATCTACGAGCAGTACTTC
d_call: TRBD2; clone_size: .; j_call: TRBJ2-3; v_call: TRBV5-1; cdr3_aa: CASSSATSVDTDTQYF; cdr3_nt: TGCGCCAGCAGCTCAGCCACTAGCGTCGACACAGATACGCAGTATTTT
d_call: .; clone_size: .; j_call: TRBJ2-5; v_call: TRBV7-2; cdr3_aa: CASSLDRGIETQYF; cdr3_nt: TGTGCCAGCAGCTTAGATCGCGGGATAGAGACCCAGTACTTC
d_call: .; clone_size: once; j_call: TRBJ2-3; v_call: TRBV7-6; cdr3_aa: CASSDGGLFTDTQYF; cdr3_nt: TGTGCCAGCAGCGACGGGGGACTCTTCACAGATACGCAGTATTTT
d_call: TRBD1; clone_size: .; j_call: TRBJ1-5; v_call: TRBV6-6; cdr3_aa: CASSYLGTGNQPQHF; cdr3_nt: TGTGCCAGCAGTTACCTCGGGACAGGGAATCAGCCCCAGCATTTT
d_call: TRBD1; clone_size: .; j_call: TRBJ2-3; v_call: TRBV6-5; cdr3_aa: CASSYLTGETDTQYF; cdr3_nt: TGTGCCAGCAGTTACCTGACAGGGGAAACAGATACGCAGTATTTT
d_call: TRBD2; clone_size: few; j_call: TRBJ2-1; v_call: TRBV30; cdr3_aa: CAWTLGLANHEQFF; cdr3_nt: TGTGCCTGGACGTTAGGACTAGCGAACCATGAGCAGTTCTTC
d_call: TRBD2; clone_size: .; j_call: TRBJ2-5; v_call: TRBV6-6; cdr3_aa: CASSYGGGMYQETQYF; cdr3_nt: TGTGCCAGCAGTTACGGGGGAGGGATGTACCAAGAGACCCAGTACTTC
d_call: TRBD2; clone_size: .; j_call: TRBJ2-7; v_call: TRBV29-1; cdr3_aa: CSVEGLAGSEQYF; cdr3_nt: TGCAGCGTTGAGGGACTAGCGGGAAGCGAGCAGTACTTC
d_call: .; clone_size: .; j_call: TRBJ1-2; v_call: TRBV28; cdr3_aa: CASSLPYGYTF; cdr3_nt: TGTGCCAGCAGTTTACCTTATGGCTACACCTTC
d_call: .; clone_size: .; j_call: TRBJ2-5; v_call: TRBV7-9; cdr3_aa: CASSPRPETQYF; cdr3_nt: TGTGCCAGCAGCCCCCGTCCGGAGACCCAGTACTTC
d_call: .; clone_size: .; j_call: TRBJ2-3; v_call: TRBV28; cdr3_aa: CASHPIGISEFTDTQYF; cdr3_nt: TGTGCCAGCCATCCAATCGGGATCTCGGAATTCACAGATACGCAGTATTTT
d_call: TRBD2; clone_size: .; j_call: TRBJ2-5; v_call: TRBV7-9; cdr3_aa: CASSRTSGRPWETQYF; cdr3_nt: TGTGCCAGCAGCCGGACTAGCGGGAGGCCCTGGGAGACCCAGTACTTC
d_call: TRBD1; clone_size: .; j_call: TRBJ2-7; v_call: TRBV19; cdr3_aa: CASSIGTGDINYEQYF; cdr3_nt: TGTGCCAGTAGTATCGGCACAGGGGATATAAACTACGAGCAGTACTTC
d_call: .; clone_size: .; j_call: TRBJ2-2; v_call: TRBV7-6; cdr3_aa: CASSLGLQGLTGELFF; cdr3_nt: TGTGCCAGCAGCTTAGGTTTACAGGGTTTAACCGGGGAGCTGTTTTTT
d_call: .; clone_size: .; j_call: TRBJ2-7; v_call: TRBV27; cdr3_aa: CASSFSAPYEQYF; cdr3_nt: TGTGCCAGCAGTTTTAGCGCACCTTACGAGCAGTACTTC
d_call: TRBD2; clone_size: .; j_call: TRBJ2-1; v_call: TRBV2; cdr3_aa: CASPTPGLAADEQFF; cdr3_nt: TGTGCCAGCCCCACTCCAGGACTAGCCGCCGATGAGCAGTTCTTC
d_call: TRBD1; clone_size: .; j_call: TRBJ2-7; v_call: TRBV29-1; cdr3_aa: CSVEDGTGAMREQYF; cdr3_nt: TGCAGCGTTGAAGATGGGACAGGGGCAATGAGGGAGCAGTACTTC
d_call: .; clone_size: .; j_call: TRBJ2-5; v_call: TRBV2; cdr3_aa: CASREETQYF; cdr3_nt: TGTGCCAGCCGGGAGGAGACCCAGTACTTC
d_call: .; clone_size: .; j_call: TRBJ1-1; v_call: TRBV30; cdr3_aa: CAWSVRDTEAFF; cdr3_nt: TGTGCCTGGAGTGTACGAGACACTGAAGCTTTCTTT
d_call: TRBD1; clone_size: once; j_call: TRBJ1-2; v_call: TRBV27; cdr3_aa: CASSFGGQGGKGYTF; cdr3_nt: TGTGCCAGCAGTTTTGGGGGACAGGGAGGAAAGGGCTACACCTTC
d_call: .; clone_size: .; j_call: TRBJ2-7; v_call: TRBV5-1; cdr3_aa: CASSLRDLVKEQYF; cdr3_nt: TGCGCCAGCAGCTTGAGGGACTTAGTAAAGGAGCAGTACTTC
d_call: TRBD1; clone_size: .; j_call: TRBJ1-2; v_call: TRBV5-1; cdr3_aa: CASSLDYGTGSGYTF; cdr3_nt: TGCGCCAGCAGCTTGGATTACGGGACAGGGAGTGGCTACACCTTC